The rows below give T cell receptor beta chains drawn from one sample of a study of T cell responses to AZD1222 COVID-19 vaccine. Sequencing used immunoSEQ multiplex PCR; TCRdb keeps in-frame clones, though not all of them. In the table there are 70,000 to 85,000 clones, 83% of which are singletons. The sample here was peripheral blood, taken 28 days after the second AZD1222 dose. Receptors originate from an adult who received the AZD1222 COVID-19 vaccine. CDR3s include the opening cysteine and the closing phenylalanine or tryptophan. Fields, in order: J gene, D gene, clone size, V gene, CDR3 DNA, CDR3 protein. A D gene is named only where the DNA matches it firmly. Clone size is given for some rows only: seen once, a few or many times, or a class if the clone is expanded.

J gene: TRBJ2-7; D gene: .; clone size: .; V gene: TRBV6-2/TRBV6-3; CDR3 DNA: TGTGCCAGCAGTTATCCAAGCGGAAGTCTCTCCTACGAGCAGTACTTC; CDR3 protein: CASSYPSGSLSYEQYF
J gene: TRBJ2-1; D gene: .; clone size: .; V gene: TRBV20-1; CDR3 DNA: TGCAGTGCTAGTATAGATTTATGGGGCGAGCAGTTCTTC; CDR3 protein: CSASIDLWGEQFF
J gene: TRBJ1-4; D gene: .; clone size: .; V gene: TRBV27; CDR3 DNA: TGTGCCAGCAGTTTAGGTGAAAAACTGTTTTTT; CDR3 protein: CASSLGEKLFF
J gene: TRBJ2-5; D gene: .; clone size: .; V gene: TRBV5-1; CDR3 DNA: TGCGCCAGCAGCTTGGGACCGGGACCAGGGGAGACCCAGTACTTC; CDR3 protein: CASSLGPGPGETQYF
J gene: TRBJ1-5; D gene: .; clone size: .; V gene: TRBV12-3/TRBV12-4; CDR3 DNA: TGTGCCAGCAGTCTCCGGAATCAGCCCCAGCATTTT; CDR3 protein: CASSLRNQPQHF
J gene: TRBJ2-7; D gene: .; clone size: .; V gene: TRBV30; CDR3 DNA: TGTGCCGGGAAAGCGAATACGCGCGAGCAGTACTTC; CDR3 protein: CAGKANTREQYF
J gene: TRBJ2-3; D gene: TRBD2; clone size: .; V gene: TRBV27; CDR3 DNA: TGTGCCAGCACCCAACCTGGACTAGCGGGAAACGATGAGGGCACAGATACGCAGTATTTT; CDR3 protein: CASTQPGLAGNDEGTDTQYF
J gene: TRBJ1-6; D gene: .; clone size: .; V gene: TRBV27; CDR3 DNA: TGTGCCAGCAGACAAGGAAACAACCTTAATTCACCCCTCCACTTT; CDR3 protein: CASRQGNNLNSPLHF
J gene: TRBJ1-5; D gene: TRBD1; clone size: .; V gene: TRBV27; CDR3 DNA: TGTGCCAGCAGTTTAGGGACAGGGAGTCAGCCCCAGCATTTT; CDR3 protein: CASSLGTGSQPQHF
J gene: TRBJ2-1; D gene: .; clone size: .; V gene: TRBV7-2; CDR3 DNA: TGTGCCAGCAGCACCGAGGGAGGTGCCTACAATGAGCAGTTCTTC; CDR3 protein: CASSTEGGAYNEQFF
J gene: TRBJ1-1; D gene: .; clone size: .; V gene: TRBV6-5; CDR3 DNA: TGTGCCAGCAGTTACGGAAGAAGAGGGAACACTGAAGCTTTCTTT; CDR3 protein: CASSYGRRGNTEAFF
J gene: TRBJ1-2; D gene: .; clone size: once; V gene: TRBV7-9; CDR3 DNA: TGTGCCAGCACCCTACTGGGGGCGGGGAAGAGGAGTAAAGCAGAAGACTATGGCTACACCTTC; CDR3 protein: CASTLLGAGKRSKAEDYGYTF
J gene: TRBJ1-2; D gene: .; clone size: .; V gene: TRBV6-2/TRBV6-3; CDR3 DNA: TGTGCCAGCAGCCCTGGGCGTTCTAATGGCTACACCTTC; CDR3 protein: CASSPGRSNGYTF
J gene: TRBJ1-1; D gene: .; clone size: few; V gene: TRBV5-1; CDR3 DNA: TGCGCCAGCAGCTTGGGGTGGGGGCTGAACACTGAAGCTTTCTTT; CDR3 protein: CASSLGWGLNTEAFF
J gene: TRBJ2-3; D gene: TRBD2; clone size: .; V gene: TRBV28; CDR3 DNA: TGTGCCAGCAGTTTATTGGCGGGAGGGCTGCGAGATACGCAGTATTTT; CDR3 protein: CASSLLAGGLRDTQYF
J gene: TRBJ1-4; D gene: TRBD1; clone size: few; V gene: TRBV7-8; CDR3 DNA: TGTGCCAGCAGCGCGAGACAGGGGCTTCAAGAAAAACTGTTTTTT; CDR3 protein: CASSARQGLQEKLFF
J gene: TRBJ2-3; D gene: .; clone size: once; V gene: TRBV7-2; CDR3 DNA: TGTGCCAGCAGCTTAGTTGTTAGTGCGGATACGCAGTATTTT; CDR3 protein: CASSLVVSADTQYF
J gene: TRBJ2-3; D gene: TRBD2; clone size: .; V gene: TRBV10-3; CDR3 DNA: TGTGCCATCAGCGCGGCCGGGACTAGCGGGAGTGATACGCAGTATTTT; CDR3 protein: CAISAAGTSGSDTQYF
J gene: TRBJ2-4; D gene: .; clone size: .; V gene: TRBV6-5; CDR3 DNA: TGTGCCAGCAGTTCTCGGACACCCCTTGGAAACATTCAGTACTTC; CDR3 protein: CASSSRTPLGNIQYF
J gene: TRBJ1-3; D gene: .; clone size: .; V gene: TRBV4-3; CDR3 DNA: TGCGCCAGCAGCCAAGCAGGCAGTCATTCCTCTGGAAACACCATATATTTT; CDR3 protein: CASSQAGSHSSGNTIYF
J gene: TRBJ2-7; D gene: .; clone size: .; V gene: TRBV28; CDR3 DNA: TGTGCCAGCAGTTTTCCTGACAGGTCCTACGAGCAGTACTTC; CDR3 protein: CASSFPDRSYEQYF
J gene: TRBJ2-6; D gene: .; clone size: .; V gene: TRBV19; CDR3 DNA: TGTGCCAGTAGTCCCGGACATCCTGGGGCCAACGTCCTGACTTTC; CDR3 protein: CASSPGHPGANVLTF
J gene: TRBJ1-1; D gene: .; clone size: .; V gene: TRBV10-3; CDR3 DNA: TGTGCCATCAGGCCTAACAGGGAGAGCACTGAAGCTTTCTTT; CDR3 protein: CAIRPNRESTEAFF
J gene: TRBJ2-7; D gene: .; clone size: few; V gene: TRBV29-1; CDR3 DNA: TGCAGCGTGCAACAGGGGACGGGACTATCCTACGAGCAGTACTTC; CDR3 protein: CSVQQGTGLSYEQYF
J gene: TRBJ2-7; D gene: .; clone size: .; V gene: TRBV15; CDR3 DNA: TGTGCCACCGGAGGGAACTCCTACGAGCAGTACTTC; CDR3 protein: CATGGNSYEQYF
J gene: TRBJ1-3; D gene: .; clone size: .; V gene: TRBV7-9; CDR3 DNA: TGTGCCAGCAGCTTAGTTAGGGCTGGATACTCTGGAAACACCATATATTTT; CDR3 protein: CASSLVRAGYSGNTIYF
J gene: TRBJ2-5; D gene: .; clone size: once; V gene: TRBV30; CDR3 DNA: TGTGCCTGGGGGTCCAAGGGGGGACAAGAGACCCAGTACTTC; CDR3 protein: CAWGSKGGQETQYF
J gene: TRBJ2-1; D gene: .; clone size: .; V gene: TRBV19; CDR3 DNA: TGTGCCAGTAGTATAGGACTTTCCTACAATGAGCAGTTCTTC; CDR3 protein: CASSIGLSYNEQFF
J gene: TRBJ1-4; D gene: TRBD1; clone size: .; V gene: TRBV7-9; CDR3 DNA: TGTGCCAGCAGCTTACTCCAGGGGGATAATGAAAAACTGTTTTTT; CDR3 protein: CASSLLQGDNEKLFF
J gene: TRBJ1-2; D gene: TRBD1; clone size: .; V gene: TRBV7-2; CDR3 DNA: TGTGCCAGCAGCTTAAGGGGACAGGGGAGTTATGGCTACACCTTC; CDR3 protein: CASSLRGQGSYGYTF
J gene: TRBJ1-6; D gene: .; clone size: once; V gene: TRBV7-3; CDR3 DNA: TGTGCCAGCAGCCCTGGGACAAATTCACCCCTCCACTTT; CDR3 protein: CASSPGTNSPLHF